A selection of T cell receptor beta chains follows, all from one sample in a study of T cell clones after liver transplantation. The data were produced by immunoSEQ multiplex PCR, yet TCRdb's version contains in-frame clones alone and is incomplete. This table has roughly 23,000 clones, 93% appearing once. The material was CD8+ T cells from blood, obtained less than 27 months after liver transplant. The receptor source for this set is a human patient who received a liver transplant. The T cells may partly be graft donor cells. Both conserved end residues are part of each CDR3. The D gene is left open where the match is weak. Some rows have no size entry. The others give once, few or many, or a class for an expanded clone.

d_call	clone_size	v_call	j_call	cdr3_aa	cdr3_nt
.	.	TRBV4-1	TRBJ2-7	CASRPRHRPSAHEQYF	TGCGCCAGCAGGCCAAGACACAGGCCCTCCGCCCACGAGCAGTACTTC
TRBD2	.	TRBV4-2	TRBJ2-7	CASSQAGGVYEQYF	TGTGCCAGCAGCCAAGCGGGAGGCGTGTACGAGCAGTACTTC
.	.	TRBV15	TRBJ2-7	CATRNQGHEQYF	TGTGCCACCAGGAATCAGGGGCACGAGCAGTACTTC
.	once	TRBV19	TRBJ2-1	CASSIEGQYNEQFF	TGTGCCAGTAGTATAGAAGGACAGTACAATGAGCAGTTCTTC
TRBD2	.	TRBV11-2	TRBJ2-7	CASSPGLAYEQYF	TGTGCCAGCAGCCCGGGACTAGCTTACGAGCAGTACTTC
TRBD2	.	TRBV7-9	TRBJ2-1	CASSRLAGGPNEQFF	TGTGCCAGCAGCCGACTAGCGGGAGGGCCTAATGAGCAGTTCTTC
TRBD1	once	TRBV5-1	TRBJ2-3	CASSLAGTGASTDTQYF	TGCGCCAGCAGCTTGGCAGGGACAGGGGCTAGCACAGATACGCAGTATTTT
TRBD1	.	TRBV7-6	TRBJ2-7	CASSETGSYEQYF	TGTGCCAGCAGCGAGACAGGGTCCTACGAGCAGTACTTC
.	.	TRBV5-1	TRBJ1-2	CASSLGGDGYTF	TGCGCCAGCAGCTTAGGTGGGGACGGCTACACCTTC
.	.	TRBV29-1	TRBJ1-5	CSGRQQQPQHF	TGCAGCGGAAGACAGCAACAGCCCCAGCATTTT
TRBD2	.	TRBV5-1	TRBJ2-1	CASSLATLAGGSNEQFF	TGCGCCAGCAGCTTGGCCACACTAGCGGGAGGTAGTAATGAGCAGTTCTTC
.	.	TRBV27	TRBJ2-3	CASSLSPRNTQYF	TGTGCCAGCAGTTTATCTCCACGGAATACGCAGTATTTT
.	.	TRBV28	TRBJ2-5	CASSAQEGFPLQETQYF	TGTGCCAGCAGTGCCCAGGAAGGGTTTCCTCTTCAAGAGACCCAGTACTTC
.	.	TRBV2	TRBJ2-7	CASSDGQMTYEQYF	TGTGCCAGCAGTGACGGACAGATGACCTACGAGCAGTACTTC
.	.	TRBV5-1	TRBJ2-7	CASSFNNGSSTYEQYF	TGCGCCAGCAGCTTTAATAACGGATCCTCCACCTACGAGCAGTACTTC
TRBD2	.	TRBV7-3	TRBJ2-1	CASSRTSGVTNNEQFF	TGTGCCAGCAGCAGGACTAGCGGGGTTACAAACAATGAGCAGTTCTTC
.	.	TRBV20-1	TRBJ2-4	CSADEGVFQYF	TGCAGTGCTGATGAAGGAGTTTTTCAGTACTTC
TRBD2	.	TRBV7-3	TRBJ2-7	CASSPPSGSYEQYF	TGTGCCAGCAGTCCACCTAGCGGGAGCTACGAGCAGTACTTC
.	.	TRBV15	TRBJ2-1	CATSRGTWNEQFF	TGTGCCACCAGCAGAGGGACTTGGAATGAGCAGTTCTTC
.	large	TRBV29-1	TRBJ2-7	CSVEGDGMSYEQYF	TGCAGCGTTGAAGGGGACGGAATGTCCTACGAGCAGTACTTC
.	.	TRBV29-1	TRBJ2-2	CSVAPRKGQGTGELFF	TGCAGCGTTGCACCCCGAAAGGGCCAGGGCACCGGGGAGCTGTTTTTT
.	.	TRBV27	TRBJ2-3	CASSSQGRTDTQYF	TGTGCCAGCAGTTCCCAGGGGAGGACAGATACGCAGTATTTT
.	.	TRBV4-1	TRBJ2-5	CASSLGRETQYF	TGCGCCAGCAGCCTCGGACGAGAGACCCAGTACTTC
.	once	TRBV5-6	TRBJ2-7	CASSFVHLGLEQYF	TGTGCCAGCAGCTTTGTCCATCTAGGGCTGGAGCAGTACTTC
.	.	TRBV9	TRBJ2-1	CASSPGSGNEQFF	TGTGCCAGCAGCCCTGGCAGCGGCAATGAGCAGTTCTTC
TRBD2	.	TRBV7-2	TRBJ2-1	CASSLLAGGREQFF	TGTGCCAGCAGCTTATTAGCGGGAGGGCGTGAGCAGTTCTTC
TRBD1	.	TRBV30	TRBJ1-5	CAWSEGGHSNQPQHF	TGTGCCTGGAGTGAAGGGGGCCATAGCAATCAGCCCCAGCATTTT
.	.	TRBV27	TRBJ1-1	CATHRKGLGTEAFF	TGTGCCACCCACCGTAAGGGCCTGGGGACTGAAGCTTTCTTT
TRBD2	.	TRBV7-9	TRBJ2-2	CASSTGLAGGVSGELFF	TGTGCCAGCAGCACGGGACTAGCGGGAGGTGTTAGCGGGGAGCTGTTTTTT
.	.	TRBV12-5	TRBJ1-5	CASGLRGPGQDNQPQHF	TGTGCTAGTGGTTTGCGGGGGCCGGGTCAGGACAATCAGCCCCAGCATTTT
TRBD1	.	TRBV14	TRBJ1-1	CASSQRDSLNTEAFF	TGTGCCAGCAGCCAGAGGGACAGCTTGAACACTGAAGCTTTCTTT
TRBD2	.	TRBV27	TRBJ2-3	CASKGLAGVKDTQYF	TGTGCCAGCAAAGGACTAGCGGGAGTTAAAGATACGCAGTATTTT
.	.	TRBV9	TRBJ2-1	CASSVEEDSYYNEQFF	TGTGCCAGCAGCGTAGAAGAGGACTCCTATTACAATGAGCAGTTCTTC
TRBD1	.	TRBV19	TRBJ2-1	CASSATGVNEQFF	TGTGCCAGTAGTGCGACAGGGGTGAATGAGCAGTTCTTC
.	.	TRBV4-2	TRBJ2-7	CASSQEGLTSSYEQYF	TGTGCCAGCAGCCAAGAGGGTCTTACAAGCTCCTACGAGCAGTACTTC
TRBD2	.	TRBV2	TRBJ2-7	CASNLAGGAYEQYF	TGTGCCAGCAACCTAGCGGGAGGTGCTTACGAGCAGTACTTC
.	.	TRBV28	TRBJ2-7	CASSPLGLRDEQYF	TGTGCCAGCAGTCCATTGGGCCTTAGGGACGAGCAGTACTTC
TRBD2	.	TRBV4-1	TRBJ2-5	CASSRGGGAGGTHETQYF	TGCGCCAGCAGCCGCGGGGGAGGAGCGGGAGGAACCCACGAGACCCAGTACTTC
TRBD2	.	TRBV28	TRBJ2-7	CASSFGLAGGYEQYF	TGTGCCAGCAGTTTCGGACTAGCGGGAGGCTACGAGCAGTACTTC
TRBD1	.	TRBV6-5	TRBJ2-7	CASRDPDRGDHEQYF	TGTGCCAGCAGGGACCCGGACAGGGGGGACCACGAGCAGTACTTC
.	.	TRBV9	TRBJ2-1	CASSTRDNEQFF	TGTGCCAGCAGCACCCGGGACAATGAGCAGTTCTTC
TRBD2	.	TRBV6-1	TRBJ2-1	CASSEDPSGIGLDEQFF	TGTGCCAGCAGTGAAGACCCTAGCGGGATTGGATTGGATGAGCAGTTCTTC